A single sample is the source of the 2 T cell receptor beta chains below, sequenced in a study of PD-1 blockade in classical Hodgkin lymphoma. Measured with immunoSEQ multiplex PCR; TCRdb has only the in-frame clones, and not every one. Found here are just under 65,000 clones, about 90% of them singletons; the top ten hold over 9%. Time point given: cycle 4 day 1 (C4D1), after more than 5 weeks of nivolumab. Each patient experienced a relapse that followed autologous stem cell transplantation, and brentuximab vedotin exposure varied. The specimen was peripheral blood mononuclear cells (PBMCs), collected before the fourth cycle of nivolumab. These receptors all come from a human donor with classical Hodgkin lymphoma.

V is TRBV12-5 and J is TRBJ1-1; 7 bases map to TRBD1. The germline gives CDR1 LGHNT, CDR2 FRNRAP. CDR3 length: 15 amino acids. V dropped 11 bases and J dropped 1; count of bases not matched to a gene: 13. The CDR3 bases are TGTGCTTTCGCGAACTGGACAGGCCAGAACACTGAAGCTTTCTTT. Protein sequence: CAFANWTGQNTEAFF.

The gene calls are TRBV5-5 and TRBJ2-7; the D gene is possibly TRBD1 (6 bases). This CDR3 has 13 residues. Trimming shortened V by 0 bases and J by 5 bases, and 9 bases separated the two germline ends. Germline V gene data show CDR1 as SGHKS and CDR2 as YYEKEE (reference sequence). The CDR3 spells CASSLGAGDEQYF. The DNA for the CDR3 is TGTGCCAGCAGCTTGGGGGCAGGGGACGAGCAGTACTTC.